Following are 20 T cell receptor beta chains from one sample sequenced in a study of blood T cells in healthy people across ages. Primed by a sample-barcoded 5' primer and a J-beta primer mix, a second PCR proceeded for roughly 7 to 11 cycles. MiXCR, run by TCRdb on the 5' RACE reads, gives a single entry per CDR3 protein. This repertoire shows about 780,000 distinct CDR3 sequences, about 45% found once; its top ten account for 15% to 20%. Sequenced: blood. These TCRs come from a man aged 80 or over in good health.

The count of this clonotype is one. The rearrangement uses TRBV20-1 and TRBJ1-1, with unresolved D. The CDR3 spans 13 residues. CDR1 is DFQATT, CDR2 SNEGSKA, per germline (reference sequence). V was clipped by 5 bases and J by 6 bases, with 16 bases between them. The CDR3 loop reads CSASEGIGPEAFF. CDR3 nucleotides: TGCAGTGCTTCGGAAGGGATAGGGCCTGAAGCTTTCTTT.

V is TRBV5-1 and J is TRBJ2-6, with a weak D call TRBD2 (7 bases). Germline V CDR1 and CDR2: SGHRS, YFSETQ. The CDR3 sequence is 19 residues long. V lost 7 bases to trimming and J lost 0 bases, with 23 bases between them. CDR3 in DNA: TGCGCCAGCCGGAAAGACGTGGGGGGGGCCCCCTCTGGGGCCAACGTCCTGACTTTC. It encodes CASRKDVGGAPSGANVLTF.

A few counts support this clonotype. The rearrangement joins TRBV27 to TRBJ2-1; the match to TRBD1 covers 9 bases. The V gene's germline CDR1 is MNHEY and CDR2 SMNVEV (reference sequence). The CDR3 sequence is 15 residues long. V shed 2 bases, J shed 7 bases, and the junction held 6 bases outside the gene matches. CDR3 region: CASSLPGTGRNEQFF. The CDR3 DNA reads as TGTGCCAGCAGTTTACCTGGGACAGGGAGGAATGAGCAGTTCTTC.

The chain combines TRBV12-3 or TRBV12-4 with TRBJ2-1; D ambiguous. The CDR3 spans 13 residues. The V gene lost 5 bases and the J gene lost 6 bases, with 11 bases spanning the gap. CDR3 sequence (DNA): TGTGCCAGCAGTGTTCTTTCGGTCAATGAGCAGTTCTTC. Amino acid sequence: CASSVLSVNEQFF.

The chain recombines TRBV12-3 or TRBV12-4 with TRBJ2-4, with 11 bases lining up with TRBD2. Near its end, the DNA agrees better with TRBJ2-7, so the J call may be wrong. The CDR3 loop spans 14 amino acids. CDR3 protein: CASSKTSGGYEQYF. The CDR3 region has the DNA TGTGCCAGCAGTAAAACTAGCGGGGGTTACGAGCAGTACTTC.

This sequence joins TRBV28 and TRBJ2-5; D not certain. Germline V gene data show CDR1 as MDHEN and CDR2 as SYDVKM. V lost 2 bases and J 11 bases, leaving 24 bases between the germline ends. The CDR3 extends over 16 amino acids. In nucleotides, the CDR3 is TGTGCCAGCAGTTTAGTCGCAAGTGGTACGGGCAATGAGCAGTACTTC. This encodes CASSLVASGTGNEQYF. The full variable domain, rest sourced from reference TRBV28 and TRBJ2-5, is DVKVTQSSRYLVKRTGEKVFLECVQDMDHENMFWYRQDPGLGLRLIYFSYDVKMKEKGDIPEGYSVSREKKERFSLILESASTNQTSMYLCASSLVASGTGNEQYFGPGTRLLVL.

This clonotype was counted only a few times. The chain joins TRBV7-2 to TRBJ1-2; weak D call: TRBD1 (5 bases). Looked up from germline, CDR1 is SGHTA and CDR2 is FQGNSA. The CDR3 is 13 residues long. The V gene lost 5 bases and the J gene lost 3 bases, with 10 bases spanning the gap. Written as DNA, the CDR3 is TGTGCCAGCAGCGTAGGGGTTCACTATGGCTACACCTTC. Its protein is CASSVGVHYGYTF.

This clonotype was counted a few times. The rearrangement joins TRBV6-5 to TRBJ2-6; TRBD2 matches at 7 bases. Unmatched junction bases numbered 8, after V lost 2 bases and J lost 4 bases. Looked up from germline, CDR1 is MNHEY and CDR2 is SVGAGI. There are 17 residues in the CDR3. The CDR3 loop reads CASSYLGRGLGANVLTF. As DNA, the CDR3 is TGTGCCAGCAGTTACCTGGGGAGGGGTCTGGGGGCCAACGTCCTGACTTTC.

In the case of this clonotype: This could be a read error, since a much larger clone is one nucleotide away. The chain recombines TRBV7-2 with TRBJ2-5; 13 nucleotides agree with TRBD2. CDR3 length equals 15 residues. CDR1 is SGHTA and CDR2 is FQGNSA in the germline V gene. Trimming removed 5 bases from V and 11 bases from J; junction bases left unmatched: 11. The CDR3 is CASSTGLAGDNEQYF. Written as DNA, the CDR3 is TGTGCCAGCAGCACTGGACTAGCGGGGGACAATGAGCAGTACTTC.

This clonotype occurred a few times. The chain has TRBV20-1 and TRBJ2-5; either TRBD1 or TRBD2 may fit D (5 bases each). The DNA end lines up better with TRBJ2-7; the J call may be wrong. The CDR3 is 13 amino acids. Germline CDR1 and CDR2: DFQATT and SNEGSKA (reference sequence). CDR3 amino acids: CSAMRGNPHEQYF. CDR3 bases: TGCAGTGCTATGAGGGGAAATCCCCACGAGCAGTACTTC.

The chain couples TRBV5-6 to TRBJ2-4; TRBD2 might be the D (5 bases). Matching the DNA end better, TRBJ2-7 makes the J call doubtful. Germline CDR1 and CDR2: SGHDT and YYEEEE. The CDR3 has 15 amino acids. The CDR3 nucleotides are TGTGCCAGCAGCTTGCTCGGGATGACCTCCTACGAGCAGTACTTC. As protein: CASSLLGMTSYEQYF.

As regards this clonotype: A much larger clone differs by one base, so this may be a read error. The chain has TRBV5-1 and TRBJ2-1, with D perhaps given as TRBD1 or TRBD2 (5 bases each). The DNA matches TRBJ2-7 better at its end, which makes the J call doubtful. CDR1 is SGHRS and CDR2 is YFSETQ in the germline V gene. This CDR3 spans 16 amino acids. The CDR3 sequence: CASSLAGTSSYNEQYF. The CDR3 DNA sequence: TGCGCCAGCAGCTTGGCCGGGACGAGCTCCTACAATGAGCAGTACTTC.

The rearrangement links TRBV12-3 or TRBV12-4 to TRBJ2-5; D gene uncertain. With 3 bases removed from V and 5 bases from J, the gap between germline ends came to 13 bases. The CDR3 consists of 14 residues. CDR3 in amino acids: CASSLTGPRETQYF. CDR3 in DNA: TGTGCCAGCAGTTTGACGGGTCCCCGGGAGACCCAGTACTTC.

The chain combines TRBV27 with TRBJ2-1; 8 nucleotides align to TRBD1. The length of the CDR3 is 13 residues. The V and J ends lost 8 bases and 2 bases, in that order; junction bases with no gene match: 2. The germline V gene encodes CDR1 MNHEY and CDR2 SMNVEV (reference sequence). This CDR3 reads CASQTGAYNEQFF. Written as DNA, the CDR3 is TGTGCCAGCCAGACAGGGGCCTACAATGAGCAGTTCTTC.

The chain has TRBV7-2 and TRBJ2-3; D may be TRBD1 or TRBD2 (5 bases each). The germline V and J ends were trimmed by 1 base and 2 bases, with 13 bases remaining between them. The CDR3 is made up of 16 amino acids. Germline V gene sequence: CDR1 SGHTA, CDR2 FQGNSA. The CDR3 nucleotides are TGTGCCAGCAGCTTAGTGGGGGTCGGGAACACAGATACGCAGTATTTT. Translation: CASSLVGVGNTDTQYF. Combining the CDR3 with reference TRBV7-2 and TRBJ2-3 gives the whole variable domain GAGVSQSPSNKVTEKGKDVELRCDPISGHTALYWYRQSLGQGLEFLIYFQGNSAPDKSGLPSDRFSAERTGGSVSTLTIQRTQQEDSAVYLCASSLVGVGNTDTQYFGPGTRLTVL.

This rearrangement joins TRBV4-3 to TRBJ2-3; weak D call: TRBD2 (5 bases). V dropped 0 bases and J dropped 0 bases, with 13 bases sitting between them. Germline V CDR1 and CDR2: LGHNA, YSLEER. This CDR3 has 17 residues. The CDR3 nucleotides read TGCGCCAGCAGCCAAGAGTATTGGAGCGGTAGCACAGATACGCAGTATTTT. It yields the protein CASSQEYWSGSTDTQYF.

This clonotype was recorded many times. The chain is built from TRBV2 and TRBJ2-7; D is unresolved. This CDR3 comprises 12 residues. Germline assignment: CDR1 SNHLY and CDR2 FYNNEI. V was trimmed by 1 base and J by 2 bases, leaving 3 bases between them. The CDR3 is CASSEGPYEQYF. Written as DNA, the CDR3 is TGTGCCAGCAGTGAAGGACCCTACGAGCAGTACTTC.

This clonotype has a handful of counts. Here the CDR3 reads CASSQDLQGQPQHF. DNA of the CDR3: TGTGCCAGCAGCCAAGATTTACAGGGTCAGCCCCAGCATTTT. The gene calls are TRBV3-1 and TRBJ1-5; tentatively, D is TRBD1 (6 bases). Trimming removed 0 bases from V and 6 bases from J, with 9 bases in between. Per the germline V gene, CDR1 is LGHDT and CDR2 is YNNKEL (reference sequence). CDR3 size: 14 residues.

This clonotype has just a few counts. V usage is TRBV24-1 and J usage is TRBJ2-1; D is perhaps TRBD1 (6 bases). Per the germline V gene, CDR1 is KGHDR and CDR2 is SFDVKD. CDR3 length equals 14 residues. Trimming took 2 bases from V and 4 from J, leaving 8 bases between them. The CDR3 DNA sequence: TGTGCCACCAGTGATTCTGGACAGTACAATGAGCAGTTCTTC. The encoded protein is CATSDSGQYNEQFF.

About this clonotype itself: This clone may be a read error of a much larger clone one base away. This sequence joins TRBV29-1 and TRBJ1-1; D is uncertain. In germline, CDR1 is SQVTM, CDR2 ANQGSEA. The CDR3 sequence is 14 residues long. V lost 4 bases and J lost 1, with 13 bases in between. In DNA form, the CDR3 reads TGCAGCGTTGGGTTTGGGCAGGCGAACACTGAAGCTTTCTTT. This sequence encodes CSVGFGQANTEAFF.